The T cell receptor beta chain described here comes from a study of lymphopenia after photon versus proton radiotherapy. Study-wide results and limits: A bigger post-nadir fall in TCR diversity correlated inversely with survival time in deceased patients. Post-nadir diversity loss with photons came from oligoclonal expansion, particularly CD8+ Temra cells. Only patients who died were analyzed for survival; proton advantage is unproven. Proton therapy kept repertoires fairly stable, unlike photons, which gained effector/memory cells.

CDR3 length equals 11 residues. Germline V gene data show CDR1 as SNHLY and CDR2 as FYNNEI. V was trimmed by 5 bases and J by 7 bases, leaving 5 bases between them. Sequencing used immunoSEQ multiplex PCR; TCRdb keeps in-frame clones, though not all of them. The sample lists some 15,000 clones, 88% occurring once. Only a few counts were recorded for this clone. Its cognate antigen is unknown. The receptor was isolated from a woman aged 55-69 years with cholangiocarcinoma. Some clones in this sample may be carry-over from other donors' samples. The chain recombines TRBV2 with TRBJ1-4, with D unclear. The sample consisted of peripheral blood, taken from a patient treated with proton-based radiotherapy. The CDR3 bases are TGTGCCAGCAGTCCCTTTGAAAAACTGTTTTTT. It is translated as CASSPFEKLFF. Complete variable domain (other parts from reference TRBV2 and TRBJ1-4): EPEVTQTPSHQVTQMGQEVILRCVPISNHLYFYWYRQILGQKVEFLVSFYNNEISEKSEIFDDQFSVERPDGSNFTLKIRSTKLEDSAMYFCASSPFEKLFFGSGTQLSVL.